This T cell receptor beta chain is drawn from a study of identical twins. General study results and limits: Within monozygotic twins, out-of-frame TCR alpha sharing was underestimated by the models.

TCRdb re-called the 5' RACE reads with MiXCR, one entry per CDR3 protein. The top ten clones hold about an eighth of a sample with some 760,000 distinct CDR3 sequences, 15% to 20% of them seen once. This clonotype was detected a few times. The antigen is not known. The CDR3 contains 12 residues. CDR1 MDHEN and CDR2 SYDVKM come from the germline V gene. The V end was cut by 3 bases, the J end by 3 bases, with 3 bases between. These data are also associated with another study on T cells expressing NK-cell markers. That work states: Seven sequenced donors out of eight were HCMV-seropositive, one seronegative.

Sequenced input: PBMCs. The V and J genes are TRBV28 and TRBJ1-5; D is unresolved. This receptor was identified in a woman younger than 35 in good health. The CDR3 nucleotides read TGTGCCAGCAGTTTGATCAATCAGCCCCAGCATTTT. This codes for CASSLINQPQHF.